These 32 T cell receptor beta chains were sequenced from one sample in a study of blood T cell repertoires in COVID-19 (dated by TCRdb to 2020 to 2021). The method was the immunoSEQ multiplex PCR assay. The table was pulled from immuneACCESS by TCRdb, which kept in-frame rearrangements only. Such tables lose some clones; where checked, under half of the loss comes from unresolved V genes, and the rest has no known cause. The sample data list about 330,000 clones, and roughly 90% of these were observed just once. The ten largest clones add up to roughly 4.1% of the sample. Sequenced sample: peripheral blood. These receptors were obtained from a woman in her forties or fifties with active or convalescent COVID-19.

V is TRBV9 and J is TRBJ1-3, with TRBD1 identical over 9 bases. The CDR3 is 18 residues long. CDR1 SGDLS and CDR2 YYNGEE come from the germline V gene. J lost 4 bases, V lost 4 bases, and 15 bases had no gene match. CDR3 region: CASSSRGGTGTRGNTIYF. The CDR3 DNA sequence: TGTGCCAGCAGCTCCCGGGGAGGGACAGGGACTCGGGGAAACACCATATATTTT.

This chain uses TRBV24-1 with TRBJ1-5; a weak D match, TRBD1 (5 bases). The CDR3 totals 13 residues. The ends were cut back, 5 bases at V and 7 bases at J, with 11 bases in the middle. The germline V gene has CDR1 KGHDR and CDR2 SFDVKD. The CDR3 DNA reads TGTGCCACCAGTGCAGGGTTCAGGCAGCCCCAGCATTTT. Amino acids: CATSAGFRQPQHF.

This chain links TRBV3-1 (or the pseudogene TRBV3-2) with TRBJ2-7, with TRBD2 matching over 14 bases. CDR1 LGHDT and CDR2 YNNKEL come from the germline V gene (reference sequence). J lost 1 base, V lost 4 bases, and 3 bases had no gene match. CDR3 length: 16 amino acids. The CDR3 loop is CASSPRLAGGSYEQYF. The CDR3 DNA is TGTGCCAGCAGCCCTAGACTAGCGGGGGGGTCCTACGAGCAGTACTTC.

The chain is built from TRBV15 and TRBJ1-4; 8 bases are a match to TRBD1. Germline trimming cut 2 bases from V and 3 bases from J; bases unmatched to any gene: 5. The CDR3 runs 16 residues. Germline CDR1 is LNHNV and CDR2 is YYDKDF (reference sequence). CDR3 nucleotides: TGTGCCACCAGCAGAAGCAGGGGGCACCCTAATGAAAAACTGTTTTTT. Its translation: CATSRSRGHPNEKLFF.

The chain joins TRBV18 to TRBJ2-5, with D maybe TRBD2 (5 bases). In germline, CDR1 is KGHSH, CDR2 LQKENI. The CDR3 extends over 13 amino acids. Trimming took off 2 bases at V and 4 bases at J, with 8 bases between the two ends. CDR3 sequence (DNA): TGTGCCAGCTCACCATCCGGGATAGAGACCCAGTACTTC. Amino acid sequence: CASSPSGIETQYF. Together with reference TRBV18 and TRBJ2-5, the CDR3 gives the full variable domain: NAGVMQNPRHLVRRRGQEARLRCSPMKGHSHVYWYRQLPEEGLKFMVYLQKENIIDESGMPKERFSAEFPKEGPSILRIQQVVRGDSAAYFCASSPSGIETQYFGPGTRLLVL.

The chain combines TRBV5-4 with TRBJ2-5; 7 bases line up with TRBD2. CDR1 is SGHNT and CDR2 is YYREEE in the germline V gene (reference sequence). The V segment lost 4 bases and the J segment 7 bases; nucleotides outside the gene matches: 7. The CDR3 sequence is 13 residues long. The CDR3 nucleotides are TGTGCCAGCAGCCGAGCGGGAATGTTGACCCAGTACTTC. Translation gives CASSRAGMLTQYF.

The V call is TRBV20-1, the J call TRBJ1-1, with TRBD1 identical over 7 bases. The CDR3 sequence is 13 residues long. From germline, CDR1 is DFQATT and CDR2 SNEGSKA (reference sequence). V was clipped by 6 bases and J by 1 base; unmatched bases: 5. The CDR3 sequence is CSASGTANTEAFF. The CDR3 DNA follows: TGCAGTGCGAGTGGGACAGCGAACACTGAAGCTTTCTTT.

Of note for this clone: At one boundary the junction diverges from the germline segment, which might be a read error. The rearrangement joins TRBV5-4 to TRBJ2-4; possibly TRBD1 for D (6 bases). Germline values: CDR1 SGHNT, CDR2 YYREEE (reference sequence). The CDR3 runs 13 residues. The CDR3 is CASTHRDRDIQYF. The CDR3 DNA reads as TGTGCCAGCACCCATCGGGACCGGGACATCCAGTACTTC.

The chain is built from TRBV29-1 and TRBJ1-1, with D possibly TRBD1 on 5 matching bases. V was pared by 4 bases and J by 3 bases, with 9 bases between. CDR3 length equals 12 residues. Per germline, CDR1 SQVTM and CDR2 ANQGSEA. The CDR3 coding sequence is TGCAGCGTTGCTCAAGGGGACACTGAAGCTTTCTTT. Residues: CSVAQGDTEAFF.

The chain employs TRBV7-2 and TRBJ1-2; TRBD1 matches at 10 bases. Germline loops: CDR1 SGHTA, CDR2 FQGNSA. The CDR3 is 15 amino acids. V gave up 3 bases and J gave up 2 bases; unmatched junction bases: 3. The CDR3 DNA sequence: TGTGCCAGCAGCTTCCAGGGACAGGGGAACTATGGCTACACCTTC. This translates into CASSFQGQGNYGYTF.

V gene TRBV7-9 combines with J gene TRBJ2-1; the match to TRBD2 covers 8 bases. Germline CDR1 reads SEHNR; CDR2 reads FQNEAQ (reference sequence). V gave up 4 bases and J gave up 2 bases; unmatched junction bases: 10. The CDR3 covers 17 residues. The CDR3 region has the DNA TGTGCCAGCAGCTCGAAACCAAGCGGGGGAACCTACAATGAGCAGTTCTTC. Translating gives CASSSKPSGGTYNEQFF. The full variable domain, with the rest looked up from reference TRBV7-9 and TRBJ2-1, is DTGVSQNPRHKITKRGQNVTFRCDPISEHNRLYWYRQTLGQGPEFLTYFQNEAQLEKSRLLSDRFSAERPKGSFSTLEIQRTEQGDSAMYLCASSSKPSGGTYNEQFFGPGTRLTVL.

This clone has a single count. The rearrangement joins TRBV2 to TRBJ1-1; D possibly corresponds to TRBD1 (5 bases). Germline V gene lookup returns CDR1 SNHLY and CDR2 FYNNEI. V was cut by 8 bases and J by 3 bases, with 13 bases left in between. This CDR3 has 13 amino acids. This chain's CDR3 is CASDQGIHTEAFF. The CDR3 nucleotides read TGTGCCAGCGACCAGGGTATCCACACTGAAGCTTTCTTT.

The V and J genes are TRBV18 and TRBJ2-3; TRBD1 aligns across 8 bases. The junction had 11 bases not matched to a gene; V was cut back by 0 bases and J by 0 bases. This CDR3 is built from 19 residues. The germline V gene has CDR1 KGHSH and CDR2 LQKENI. Written as DNA, the CDR3 is TGTGCCAGCTCACCACCCAGGGGGCCACAAAGGACTAGCACAGATACGCAGTATTTT. Protein: CASSPPRGPQRTSTDTQYF.

The chain joins TRBV28 to TRBJ2-7; 7 bases are a match to TRBD2. The CDR3 runs 14 residues. The germline gives CDR1 MDHEN, CDR2 SYDVKM. Trimming cost V 5 bases and J 0 bases; bases outside gene matches: 4. CDR3 sequence (DNA): TGTGCCAGCAGTGCGGGGGTCCCCTCCTACGAGCAGTACTTC. Translation: CASSAGVPSYEQYF.

This clone was detected once. The chain carries TRBV2 and TRBJ2-7; 15 bases fit TRBD2. CDR3 length: 16 amino acids. V lost 7 bases, J lost 2 bases, and 6 bases stayed unmatched. CDR1 and CDR2 (germline): SNHLY, FYNNEI. CDR3 sequence: CASTGTSGRSAYEQYF. For the CDR3, the DNA is TGTGCCAGCACCGGGACTAGCGGGAGGTCCGCCTACGAGCAGTACTTC. The variable domain in full, with the rest retrieved from reference TRBV2 and TRBJ2-7, is EPEVTQTPSHQVTQMGQEVILRCVPISNHLYFYWYRQILGQKVEFLVSFYNNEISEKSEIFDDQFSVERPDGSNFTLKIRSTKLEDSAMYFCASTGTSGRSAYEQYFGPGTRLTVT.

This chain links TRBV7-2 with TRBJ2-7; tentative D call: TRBD2 (6 bases). The germline V gene encodes CDR1 SGHTA and CDR2 FQGNSA. This CDR3 region has 13 residues. Between the trimmed V and J ends, which lost 3 bases and 2 bases, there was a span of 8 bases. The CDR3 reads CASSLRGTYEQYF. In nucleotides, the CDR3 is TGTGCCAGCAGCTTGCGGGGTACCTACGAGCAGTACTTC.

The chain links TRBV2 to TRBJ1-1; 9 bases are shared with TRBD1. V gave up 10 bases and J gave up 0 bases; unmatched junction bases: 12. The CDR3 covers 16 residues. Germline V lookup: CDR1 SNHLY, CDR2 FYNNEI. CDR3 region: CATQGQGQSVNTEAFF. CDR3 coding DNA: TGTGCCACCCAGGGACAGGGACAGTCGGTGAACACTGAAGCTTTCTTT.

The chain employs TRBV29-1 and TRBJ1-1, with 8 bases lining up with TRBD1. This CDR3 is 14 amino acids long. With 2 bases clipped from V and 0 bases from J, the junction kept 2 bases outside the gene matches. CDR1 is SQVTM, CDR2 ANQGSEA, per germline. CDR3 residues: CSVELGQVNTEAFF. The DNA of the CDR3 is TGCAGCGTTGAATTGGGACAGGTGAACACTGAAGCTTTCTTT.

This clone was detected once. The chain links TRBV7-9 to TRBJ2-5; 8 bases agree with TRBD1. Trimming took 4 bases from V and 2 from J; bases not matched to a gene: 3. From germline, CDR1 is SEHNR and CDR2 FQNEAQ (reference sequence). The CDR3 spans 14 residues. The CDR3 reads CASSYRQGQETQYF. In DNA form, the CDR3 reads TGTGCCAGCAGCTACCGACAGGGGCAAGAGACCCAGTACTTC.

The gene calls are TRBV3-1 (or the pseudogene TRBV3-2) and TRBJ1-1, with D hard to call. The CDR3 extends over 14 amino acids. Germline V gene sequence: CDR1 LGHDT, CDR2 YNNKEL (reference sequence). The germline V and J ends were trimmed by 4 bases and 0 bases, with 9 bases remaining between them. Written as DNA, the CDR3 is TGTGCCAGCAGCCTAGACACTATGAACACTGAAGCTTTCTTT. This sequence encodes CASSLDTMNTEAFF.

DNA for the CDR3: TGTGCCAGCAGTCAGATGGGACAGGGCTACGAGCAGTACTTC. The encoded protein is CASSQMGQGYEQYF. The gene calls are TRBV9 and TRBJ2-7; 9 bases are shared with TRBD1. The CDR3 runs to 14 residues. Germline lookup yields CDR1 SGDLS and CDR2 YYNGEE. The ends lost 5 bases at V and 3 bases at J; junction bases unmatched: 6.

The chain has TRBV19 and TRBJ2-5; possible D gene TRBD2, 5 bases. Germline V gene sequence: CDR1 LNHDA, CDR2 SQIVND (reference sequence). Trimming cost V 5 bases and J 5 bases, with 15 bases left between them. CDR3 length equals 14 residues. CDR3 in DNA: TGTGCCAGTAGTTCTTTGGACTTCAGGGAGACCCAGTACTTC. It encodes CASSSLDFRETQYF.

This rearrangement joins TRBV28 to TRBJ2-1; 10 nucleotides align to TRBD2. The J segment lost 0 bases and the V segment lost 5 bases, leaving 4 bases of the junction unmatched. The germline CDR1 and CDR2 sequences are MDHEN and SYDVKM. The CDR3 loop spans 16 amino acids. The CDR3 protein is CASSPAGGNSYNEQFF. The CDR3 DNA follows: TGTGCCAGCAGTCCAGCGGGAGGGAACTCCTACAATGAGCAGTTCTTC.

V and J are TRBV5-1 and TRBJ2-5; a possible D gene is TRBD1 (5 bases). The CDR3 totals 15 residues. Germline CDR1 is SGHRS and CDR2 is YFSETQ. V dropped 0 bases and J dropped 1 base, with 10 bases sitting between them. In DNA form, the CDR3 reads TGCGCCAGCAGCTTGGTGGCAGGGCTCCAAGAGACCCAGTACTTC. It specifies CASSLVAGLQETQYF.

The chain employs TRBV11-2 and TRBJ2-7; TRBD1 aligns across 7 bases. The CDR3 is made up of 13 amino acids. V was pared by 5 bases and J by 4 bases, with 5 bases of the junction left unmatched. Germline CDR1 reads SGHAT; CDR2 reads FQNNGV. The CDR3 coding sequence is TGTGCCAGCAGCAGGACAGGTATTTACGAGCAGTACTTC. It translates to CASSRTGIYEQYF. Full variable domain (rest looked up from reference TRBV11-2 and TRBJ2-7): EAGVAQSPRYKIIEKRQSVAFWCNPISGHATLYWYQQILGQGPKLLIQFQNNGVVDDSQLPKDRFSAERLKGVDSTLKIQPAKLEDSAVYLCASSRTGIYEQYFGPGTRLTVT.

The chain couples TRBV5-1 to TRBJ2-6, with D perhaps TRBD2 (6 bases). The V and J ends lost 3 bases and 0 bases respectively, with 19 bases between them. The germline V gene has CDR1 SGHRS and CDR2 YFSETQ. The CDR3 loop spans 19 amino acids. CDR3 DNA sequence: TGCGCCAGCAGCTCCCGAGGTCGGGACTCAGGCTCTGGGGCCAACGTCCTGACTTTC. Translating it yields CASSSRGRDSGSGANVLTF.

The chain is built from TRBV3-1 (or the pseudogene TRBV3-2) and TRBJ2-3; TRBD2 is a possible D gene (6 bases). The CDR3 totals 16 residues. V lost 4 bases, J lost 3 bases, and 17 bases lay in between. Germline V gene data show CDR1 as LGHDT and CDR2 as YNNKEL (reference sequence). CDR3 in DNA: TGTGCCAGCAGCCTGAGGGACTTATCCTTTACAGATACGCAGTATTTT. It specifies CASSLRDLSFTDTQYF.

V is TRBV7-2 and J is TRBJ2-7; D unclear. This CDR3 has 14 amino acids. V lost 4 bases and J lost 2, with 12 bases in between. Germline V gives CDR1 SGHTA, CDR2 FQGNSA. CDR3 amino acids: CASSSALGPYEQYF. As DNA, the CDR3 is TGTGCCAGCAGCTCAGCCCTTGGGCCCTACGAGCAGTACTTC.

This clone was detected only a few times. V usage is TRBV20-1 and J usage is TRBJ1-1; tentatively, D is TRBD1 (5 bases). The V end lost 8 bases, the J end lost 3 bases, and 10 bases lay between the germline ends. Germline V CDR1 and CDR2: DFQATT, SNEGSKA (reference sequence). The CDR3 totals 11 residues. As DNA, the CDR3 is TGCAGTACGACAGACTACACTGAAGCTTTCTTT. Translated: CSTTDYTEAFF.

The CDR3 loop reads CASSQIAREQYF. CDR3 in DNA: TGTGCCAGCAGCCAAATAGCGCGCGAGCAGTACTTC. V and J are TRBV3-1 (or the pseudogene TRBV3-2) and TRBJ2-7, with a tentative D call TRBD2 (5 bases). This CDR3 spans 12 amino acids. Germline-derived CDR1 and CDR2 are LGHDT and YNNKEL (reference sequence). V was shortened by 2 bases and J by 6 bases, with 8 bases between the two germline ends.

The chain employs TRBV2 and TRBJ2-2; D gene unclear. V was cut by 3 bases and J by 4 bases, with 12 bases left in between. The CDR3 sequence is 15 residues long. The germline V gene has CDR1 SNHLY and CDR2 FYNNEI. The CDR3 reads CASSDVDFTTGELFF. CDR3 sequence (DNA): TGTGCCAGCAGTGATGTCGACTTCACCACCGGGGAGCTGTTTTTT.

V and J are TRBV29-1 and TRBJ2-1, with TRBD2 identical over 12 bases. With 4 bases clipped from V and 8 bases from J, the junction kept 6 bases outside the gene matches. Germline V gene lookup returns CDR1 SQVTM and CDR2 ANQGSEA. This CDR3 is 14 amino acids long. The CDR3 region has the DNA TGCAGCGTTGCTAGGAGACTAGCGGGGGATGAGCAGTTCTTC. Its translation: CSVARRLAGDEQFF.